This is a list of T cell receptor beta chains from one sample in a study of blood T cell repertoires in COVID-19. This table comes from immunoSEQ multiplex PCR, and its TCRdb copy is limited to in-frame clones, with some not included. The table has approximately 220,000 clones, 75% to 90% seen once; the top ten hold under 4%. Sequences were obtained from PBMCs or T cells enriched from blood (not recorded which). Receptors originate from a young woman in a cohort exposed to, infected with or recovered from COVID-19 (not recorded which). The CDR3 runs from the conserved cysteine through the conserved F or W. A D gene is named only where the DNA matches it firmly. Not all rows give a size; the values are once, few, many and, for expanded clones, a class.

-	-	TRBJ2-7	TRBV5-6	CASSYGHLKEQYF	TGTGCCAGCAGCTATGGACATCTTAAGGAGCAGTACTTC
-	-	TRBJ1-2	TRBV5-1	CASSLAGGDDGYTF	TGCGCCAGCAGCTTGGCTGGGGGGGACGATGGCTACACCTTC
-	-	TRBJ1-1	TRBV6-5	CATGGKVNTEAFF	TGTGCCACTGGGGGGAAAGTGAACACTGAAGCTTTCTTT
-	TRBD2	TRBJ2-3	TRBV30	CASRLAGSGDTQYF	TGTGCCTCCCGACTAGCGGGCAGTGGAGATACGCAGTATTTT
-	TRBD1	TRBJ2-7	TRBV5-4	CASSSGQENSYEQYF	TGTGCCAGCAGTTCCGGACAGGAGAACTCCTACGAGCAGTACTTC
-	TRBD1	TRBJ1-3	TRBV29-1	CSGWTGGNTIYF	TGCAGCGGATGGACAGGGGGCAACACCATATATTTT
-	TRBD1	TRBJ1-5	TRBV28	CASSFGTGGTGNQPQHF	TGTGCCAGCAGTTTCGGGACAGGGGGCACGGGCAATCAGCCCCAGCATTTT
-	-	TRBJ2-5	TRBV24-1	CATSDPRDTYQETQYF	TGTGCCACCAGTGACCCTAGGGACACTTACCAAGAGACCCAGTACTTC
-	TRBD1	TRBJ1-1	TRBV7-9	CASSAGTGDPEAFF	TGTGCCAGCAGCGCCGGGACAGGGGACCCTGAAGCTTTCTTT
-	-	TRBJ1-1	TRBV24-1	CATSDSTMADTEAFF	TGTGCCACCAGTGATTCTACAATGGCGGACACTGAAGCTTTCTTT
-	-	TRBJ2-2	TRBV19	CASSTQWTGAGELFF	TGTGCCAGTAGCACTCAGTGGACGGGGGCCGGGGAGCTGTTTTTT
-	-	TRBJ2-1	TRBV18	CASSPREGEQFF	TGTGCCAGCTCACCCAGGGAAGGGGAGCAGTTCTTC
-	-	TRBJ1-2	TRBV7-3	CASSLSGAGNYGYTF	TGTGCCAGCAGCTTAAGTGGCGCGGGAAACTATGGCTACACCTTC
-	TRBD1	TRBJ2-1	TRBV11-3	CASSLGDRGVLDNEQFF	TGTGCCAGCAGCTTAGGGGACAGGGGAGTGTTGGACAATGAGCAGTTCTTC
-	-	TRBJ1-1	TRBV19	CASRMGTGGDLNTEAFF	TGTGCCAGTAGAATGGGCACGGGGGGGGACCTGAACACTGAAGCTTTCTTT
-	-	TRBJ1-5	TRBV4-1	CASSQAGGSNQPQHF	TGCGCCAGCAGCCAAGCAGGAGGCAGCAATCAGCCCCAGCATTTT
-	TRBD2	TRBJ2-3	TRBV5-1	CASSPGTSGWRDTQYF	TGCGCCAGCAGCCCCGGGACTAGCGGGTGGCGGGATACGCAGTATTTT
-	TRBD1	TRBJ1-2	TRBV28	CASSRGTGFIGYTF	TGTGCCAGCAGTCGAGGGACAGGCTTCATCGGCTACACCTTC
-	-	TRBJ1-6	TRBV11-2	CASSRPESNSPLHF	TGTGCCAGCAGCCGCCCGGAGTCGAATTCACCCCTCCACTTT
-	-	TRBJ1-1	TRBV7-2	CASSLVPVGSAFF	TGTGCCAGCAGCTTAGTTCCGGTCGGTTCGGCTTTCTTT
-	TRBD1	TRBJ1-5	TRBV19	CASSMGQGNQPQHF	TGTGCCAGTAGTATGGGACAGGGAAATCAGCCCCAGCATTTT
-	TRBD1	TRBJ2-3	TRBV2	CASSLTGTGDPDTQYF	TGTGCCAGCAGCCTAACTGGGACAGGGGACCCAGATACGCAGTATTTT
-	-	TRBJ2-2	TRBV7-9	CASSPSNTGELFF	TGTGCCAGCAGCCCGAGTAACACCGGGGAGCTGTTTTTT
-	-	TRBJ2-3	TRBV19	CASSLYRAPSTDTQYF	TGTGCCAGTAGTCTTTACAGGGCTCCTAGCACAGATACGCAGTATTTT
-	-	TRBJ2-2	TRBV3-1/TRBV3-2	CASSQVRDTGELFF	TGTGCCAGCAGCCAAGTTCGGGACACCGGGGAGCTGTTTTTT
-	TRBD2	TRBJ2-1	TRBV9	CASSVGEGLFYNEQFF	TGTGCCAGCAGCGTAGGGGAGGGACTCTTTTACAATGAGCAGTTCTTC
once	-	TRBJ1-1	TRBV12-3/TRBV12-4	CASSLLPGEAFF	TGTGCCAGCAGTTTACTGCCAGGGGAAGCTTTCTTT
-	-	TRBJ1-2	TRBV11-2	CASSLGLVYGYTF	TGTGCCAGCAGCTTAGGTTTAGTCTATGGCTACACCTTC
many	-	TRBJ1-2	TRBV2	CASRLGDGYTF	TGTGCCAGCAGGTTAGGGGATGGCTACACCTTC
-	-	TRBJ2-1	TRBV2	CASSERRDEQFF	TGTGCCAGCAGTGAAAGACGGGATGAGCAGTTCTTC
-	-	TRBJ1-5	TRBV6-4	CASRGKGKGQPQHF	TGTGCCAGCAGGGGTAAGGGGAAGGGTCAGCCCCAGCATTTT
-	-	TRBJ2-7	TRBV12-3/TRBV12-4	CASSSGTAGEQYF	TGTGCCAGCAGCTCCGGGACTGCTGGGGAGCAGTACTTC
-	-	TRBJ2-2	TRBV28	CASSRGTGELFF	TGTGCCAGCAGCCGGGGCACCGGGGAGCTGTTTTTT
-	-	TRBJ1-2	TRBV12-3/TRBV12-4	CASRSTVNYGYTF	TGTGCCAGCAGGTCGACAGTTAACTATGGCTACACCTTC
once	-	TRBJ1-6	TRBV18	CASSPIGGTSPLHF	TGTGCCAGCTCACCCATAGGGGGAACTTCACCCCTCCACTTT
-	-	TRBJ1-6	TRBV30	CAWRGEIRPHNSPLHF	TGTGCCTGGAGAGGGGAAATCCGCCCTCATAATTCACCCCTCCACTTT
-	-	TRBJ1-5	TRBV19	CATGTPYGEPQHF	TGTGCCACCGGGACTCCCTACGGGGAGCCCCAGCATTTT
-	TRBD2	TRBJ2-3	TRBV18	CASSPNSRLAGSTDTQYF	TGTGCCAGCTCACCAAATTCGAGACTAGCGGGAAGCACAGATACGCAGTATTTT
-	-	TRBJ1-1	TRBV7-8	CASSLAGASNTEAFF	TGTGCCAGCAGCTTAGCGGGCGCTTCGAACACTGAAGCTTTCTTT
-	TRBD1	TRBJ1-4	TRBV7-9	CASSPGQARGNEKLFF	TGTGCCAGCAGCCCGGGACAGGCCAGGGGTAATGAAAAACTGTTTTTT
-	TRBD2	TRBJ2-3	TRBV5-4	CASSLDPAGATDTQYF	TGTGCCAGCAGCTTGGACCCAGCGGGGGCCACAGATACGCAGTATTTT
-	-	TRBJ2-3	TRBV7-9	CASSLVLATTDTQYF	TGTGCCAGCAGCTTAGTGCTAGCGACGACAGATACGCAGTATTTT